The entry that follows covers one T cell receptor (beta chain) sequence. V lost 3 bases and J lost 1, with 15 bases in between. Germline CDR1 DFQATT, CDR2 SNEGSKA (reference sequence). The CDR3 loop spans 15 amino acids. This specimen belongs to a study of blood T cells in healthy people across ages. Together with a sample-barcoded 5' primer, a J-beta primer mix was included in a second PCR lasting roughly 6 to 12 cycles. All samples gave at least 2.5 million CDR3-containing paired-end reads. One entry per CDR3 protein, called by TCRdb with MiXCR from the 5' RACE reads. The sample lists 1.5 million to 2 million distinct CDR3 sequences; 30% to 35% were seen once.

The chain joins TRBV20-1 to TRBJ2-5; either TRBD1 or TRBD2 may fit D (5 bases each). This clonotype was sampled from a woman in her 30s in good health. Sequencing was performed on blood. The CDR3 protein is CSASSSWGSQETQYF. The CDR3 coding sequence is TGCAGTGCTAGTTCCTCCTGGGGGTCCCAAGAGACCCAGTACTTC.